These 5 T cell receptor beta chains share one sample of origin, sequenced in a study of cytomegalovirus exposure and HLA in healthy donors. This PCR relied on a set of 60 Vbeta primers and 13 Jbeta primers. TCRdb keeps only in-frame clones here, not all; method: immunoSEQ multiplex PCR. The profile shows over 150,000 clones, 77% of them singletons. The sequenced material came from PBMCs. Receptors were obtained from a male donor in good health and CMV-seropositive.

This clone occurred once. The V gene is TRBV5-4, the J gene TRBJ1-3, with D perhaps TRBD1 (6 bases). The CDR3 has 15 residues. Germline CDR1 SGHNT, CDR2 YYREEE (reference sequence). Trimming cost V 3 bases and J 0 bases, with 10 bases left between them. The CDR3 DNA sequence: TGTGCCAGCAGCTCGGACAGCTTCTCTGGAAACACCATATATTTT. Amino acid sequence: CASSSDSFSGNTIYF.

The chain is built from TRBV5-4 and TRBJ1-5; D remains ambiguous. Germline V lookup: CDR1 SGHNT, CDR2 YYREEE (reference sequence). The length of the CDR3 is 12 residues. The germline V and J ends were trimmed by 0 bases and 9 bases, with 7 bases remaining between them. CDR3 amino acids: CASSLASGPQHF. The CDR3 DNA follows: TGTGCCAGCAGCTTGGCCTCCGGGCCCCAGCATTTT.

The CDR3 coding sequence is TGTGCCAGCAGACAAGACAACCCCTCCTACGAGCAGTACTTC. Translated: CASRQDNPSYEQYF. This chain uses TRBV7-2 with TRBJ2-7; D gene uncertain. V was pared by 6 bases and J by 0 bases, with 12 bases between. The CDR3 is made up of 14 amino acids. CDR1 is SGHTA and CDR2 is FQGNSA in the germline V gene.

The CDR3 region is CASSQRQENTEAFF. CDR3 sequence (DNA): TGTGCCAGCAGCCAAAGACAGGAGAACACTGAAGCTTTCTTT. The chain employs TRBV14 and TRBJ1-1; possibly TRBD1 for D (6 bases). The CDR3 covers 14 residues. Germline V gene sequence: CDR1 SGHDN, CDR2 FVKESK. Trimming cost V 2 bases and J 1 base, with 8 bases left between them.

The gene calls are TRBV6-5 and TRBJ1-1, with 9 bases matching TRBD1. Unmatched junction bases numbered 3, after V lost 1 base and J lost 6 bases. The CDR3 is 14 residues long. Per the germline V gene, CDR1 is MNHEY and CDR2 is SVGAGI. CDR3 bases: TGTGCCAGCAGTTACTTAAGACAGGGGGCTGAAGCTTTCTTT. Its translation is CASSYLRQGAEAFF.